The clone carrying this TCR beta chain was found a few times. What it binds is not known. Looked up from germline, CDR1 is LGHNA and CDR2 is YNFKEQ. Germline trimming cut 1 base from V and 1 base from J; bases unmatched to any gene: 0. This CDR3 region has 15 residues. Sequencing was performed with immunoSEQ multiplex PCR; in TCRdb, only in-frame clones are kept and a portion is missing. The table lists tens of thousands of clones, 84% of them singletons. The data were obtained in a study of T cell responses to AZD1222 COVID-19 vaccine. Study summary: Timing groups of about 4 and about 12 weeks for second doses were pooled. Study-wide results and caveats: Dominant at 160-218 and 743-854, vaccine-associated CD4 TCRs also spanned spike. With two AZD1222 doses given, Spike-specific TCR breadth and depth both rose. Unmutated variant regions reportedly attract nearly half of all spike-specific TCRs.

The rearrangement uses TRBV4-2 and TRBJ2-5; 10 bases are a match to TRBD2. This TCR was recovered from an adult in good health. Source: peripheral blood, taken on day 0 of AZD1222 vaccination. This chain's CDR3 is CASSQGTSGQETQYF. The CDR3 DNA reads TGTGCCAGCAGCCAAGGGACTAGCGGCCAAGAGACCCAGTACTTC.